This T cell receptor beta chain is from a study of blood T cell repertoires in COVID-19. Study as a whole: COVID-19 samples collected from the United States, Italy and Spain covered acute and convalescent phases. T cells, B-cell-depleted T cells, or PBMCs provided the cDNA or gDNA that served as material.

This clone occurred once. Authors' data handling: Amplifying reference gene primers gave estimates of nucleated cell counts. Libraries were prepared by immunoSEQ multiplex PCR; TCRdb keeps only in-frame clonotypes and omits some of them. V, J and clone size are those of that table, while D and trimming were read from the DNA. The sample carries about 260,000 clones, 85% recorded once. Germline trimming cut 3 bases from V and 5 bases from J; bases unmatched to any gene: 10. The CDR3 loop spans 15 amino acids. Germline-derived CDR1 and CDR2 are DFQATT and SNEGSKA (reference sequence). The sequencing sample was made of peripheral blood. The sequence was obtained from a human donor in a cohort sampled during active COVID-19. The chain employs TRBV20-1 and TRBJ2-1; 7 bases are a match to TRBD2. The CDR3 loop reads CSASNGGSIDNEQFF. DNA of the CDR3: TGCAGTGCTAGTAATGGCGGGAGCATCGACAATGAGCAGTTCTTC.